The 22 T cell receptor beta chains listed next were all sequenced from one sample in a study of T cell responses to AZD1222 COVID-19 vaccine. Sequenced by immunoSEQ multiplex PCR; TCRdb stores in-frame clones only, minus some. Among about 170,000 clones listed, over 85% were seen once. The sequenced sample was peripheral blood, obtained on day 0 of AZD1222 vaccination. All receptors derive from an adult in good health.

This chain uses TRBV6-5 with TRBJ1-4, with a possible D match to TRBD1 (5 bases). V lost 0 bases and J 12 bases, leaving 17 bases between the germline ends. The CDR3 is 15 residues long. Germline V gives CDR1 MNHEY, CDR2 SVGAGI. CDR3 bases: TGTGCCAGCAGTTACTCGGACGACAGATCGGCGGAACTGTTTTTT. Amino acids: CASSYSDDRSAELFF.

The V and J genes are TRBV9 and TRBJ1-1; unclear D gene. From germline, CDR1 is SGDLS and CDR2 YYNGEE. Trimming stripped 1 base from V and 4 bases from J, with 5 bases between. There are 12 residues in the CDR3. CDR3 in DNA: TGTGCCAGCAGCGTATATTCCACTGAAGCTTTCTTT. Its translation is CASSVYSTEAFF. Filled out from reference TRBV9 and TRBJ1-1, the complete variable domain reads DSGVTQTPKHLITATGQRVTLRCSPRSGDLSVYWYQQSLDQGLQFLIQYYNGEERAKGNILERFSAQQFPDLHSELNLSSLELGDSALYFCASSVYSTEAFFGQGTRLTVV.

This chain uses TRBV2 with TRBJ1-2; 9 bases agree with TRBD1. The CDR3 length is 14 residues. CDR1 is SNHLY and CDR2 is FYNNEI in the germline V gene. Trimming at V came to 7 bases and at J to 7 bases, leaving 10 bases not matched to a gene. CDR3 sequence (DNA): TGTGCCAGCAACCTAGGACAGGGGATGAGTGGCTACACCTTC. Translated, it gives CASNLGQGMSGYTF.

This chain connects TRBV6-1 to TRBJ1-1; D gene unclear. This CDR3 is 16 amino acids long. Germline V gives CDR1 MNHNS, CDR2 SASEGT. Trimming removed 4 bases at V and 0 bases at J, with 15 bases between. The CDR3 coding sequence is TGTGCCAGCAGTGTACATATTAATAGGATGAACACTGAAGCTTTCTTT. The encoded protein is CASSVHINRMNTEAFF.

The chain recombines TRBV5-6 with TRBJ2-1; 8 bases line up with TRBD1. V lost 3 bases, J lost 7 bases, and 15 bases stayed unmatched. CDR3 length equals 17 residues. Germline V gene data show CDR1 as SGHDT and CDR2 as YYEEEE. This CDR3 is CASSYPGQVMGENEQFF. The DNA of the CDR3 is TGTGCCAGCAGCTATCCGGGACAGGTAATGGGGGAGAATGAGCAGTTCTTC.

The genes are TRBV6-5 and TRBJ1-1; D unresolved. The CDR3 is made up of 12 amino acids. Per the germline V gene, CDR1 is MNHEY and CDR2 is SVGAGI. The V and J ends lost 10 bases and 1 base respectively, with 10 bases between them. The CDR3: CATRAWNTEAFF. CDR3 nucleotide sequence: TGTGCCACGCGCGCCTGGAACACTGAAGCTTTCTTT.

The chain is built from TRBV14 and TRBJ2-7; D is uncertain. The germline V and J ends were trimmed by 3 bases and 1 base, with 10 bases remaining between them. The CDR3 has 14 residues. Germline V gene sequence: CDR1 SGHDN, CDR2 FVKESK. Here the CDR3 reads CASSQVAASYEQYF. Here the CDR3 DNA reads TGTGCCAGCAGCCAGGTAGCAGCATCCTACGAGCAGTACTTC.

This chain joins TRBV6-1 and TRBJ2-7; weak D call: TRBD1 (6 bases). Trimming cost V 0 bases and J 7 bases, with 19 bases left between them. CDR1 is MNHNS, CDR2 SASEGT, per germline. The CDR3 contains 16 residues. CDR3 sequence reads: CASSEALGGIPEEQYF. The CDR3 nucleotides read TGTGCCAGCAGTGAAGCGCTTGGGGGCATTCCGGAGGAGCAGTACTTC.

V gene TRBV27 combines with J gene TRBJ1-1; D gene unclear. V lost 6 bases and J 3 bases, leaving 11 bases between the germline ends. CDR3 size: 13 residues. Germline lookup yields CDR1 MNHEY and CDR2 SMNVEV (reference sequence). The CDR3 nucleotides read TGTGCCAGCAGGGTGGGGTGGGACACTGAAGCTTTCTTT. It yields the protein CASRVGWDTEAFF.

The CDR3 coding sequence is TGTGCCAGCAGCGCCGGGGACGGGGAGCTGTTTTTT. This sequence encodes CASSAGDGELFF. The chain carries TRBV7-9 and TRBJ2-2; maybe TRBD2 (5 bases). V shed 5 bases and J shed 7 bases, with 8 bases lying between them. The CDR3 sequence is 12 residues long. In germline, CDR1 is SEHNR, CDR2 FQNEAQ (reference sequence). The variable domain in full, completed from reference TRBV7-9 and TRBJ2-2, reads DTGVSQNPRHKITKRGQNVTFRCDPISEHNRLYWYRQTLGQGPEFLTYFQNEAQLEKSRLLSDRFSAERPKGSFSTLEIQRTEQGDSAMYLCASSAGDGELFFGEGSRLTVL.

The chain's CDR3 is CASSFTGYGYTF. The CDR3 DNA reads as TGTGCCAGCAGCTTTACAGGGTATGGCTACACCTTC. This chain uses TRBV5-4 with TRBJ1-2; possibly TRBD1 for D (6 bases). Trimming shortened V by 2 bases and J by 5 bases, and 7 bases separated the two germline ends. The CDR3 spans 12 residues. Germline CDR1 SGHNT, CDR2 YYREEE (reference sequence).

This chain links TRBV29-1 with TRBJ2-1, with 8 bases lining up with TRBD1. The CDR3 is made up of 16 amino acids. Losses at the gene ends were 5 bases for V and 1 base for J; bases not matched to a gene: 10. Germline V CDR1 and CDR2: SQVTM, ANQGSEA. CDR3 in DNA: TGCAGCGTTAACTCACAGGGGGATGGATCCTACAATGAGCAGTTCTTC. Its protein product is CSVNSQGDGSYNEQFF.

This clone has just one count. The CDR3 region has the DNA TGCGCCAGCAGTCAAACGGACAGGGAAACGTCCTACGAGCAGTACTTC. It encodes CASSQTDRETSYEQYF. The chain joins TRBV23-1 to TRBJ2-7; 8 bases are shared with TRBD1. TRBV23-1 is given ORF status, its function remaining uncertain. The CDR3 runs 16 residues. V shed 2 bases, J shed 1 base, and the junction held 7 bases outside the gene matches.

This sequence joins TRBV6-5 and TRBJ2-7; D not certain. From germline, CDR1 is MNHEY and CDR2 SVGAGI. CDR3 length: 15 residues. V was pared by 3 bases and J by 2 bases, with 14 bases between. CDR3 DNA: TGTGCCAGCAGTTATTCTCTGGCAGAAGCCTACGAGCAGTACTTC. Protein: CASSYSLAEAYEQYF.

V and J are TRBV19 and TRBJ1-5; D might be TRBD1 (5 bases). This CDR3 is built from 12 residues. Trimming pared 9 bases from V and 3 bases from J, leaving 9 bases between. CDR1 and CDR2 (germline): LNHDA, SQIVND (reference sequence). CDR3 in DNA: TGTGCCAGCAGGGCAGTCAATCAGCCCCAGCATTTT. This sequence encodes CASRAVNQPQHF.

CDR3: CASSYSRGAEPYGYTF. CDR3 sequence (DNA): TGTGCCAGCAGTTACTCTCGGGGGGCCGAACCCTATGGCTACACCTTC. The rearrangement uses TRBV6-5 and TRBJ1-2; the D gene is possibly TRBD1 (6 bases). CDR1 is MNHEY and CDR2 is SVGAGI in the germline V gene. Trimming removed 0 bases from V and 4 bases from J, with 15 bases in between. The CDR3 runs to 16 residues.

This chain connects TRBV5-4 to TRBJ1-3; weak D call: TRBD1 (5 bases). The germline V gene encodes CDR1 SGHNT and CDR2 YYREEE (reference sequence). Trimming removed 0 bases from V and 4 bases from J, with 17 bases in between. CDR3 length equals 17 residues. The CDR3 loop reads CASSLVPMRGKGNTIYF. In DNA, the CDR3 is TGTGCCAGCAGCTTGGTTCCTATGAGGGGCAAAGGAAACACCATATATTTT.

The count of this clone is one. The rearrangement joins TRBV6-2 or TRBV6-3 to TRBJ2-4; no definite D call. From germline, CDR1 is MNHEY and CDR2 SVGEGT. CDR3 length: 12 amino acids. V lost 4 bases, J lost 12 bases, and 13 bases lay in between. The CDR3 region is CASSLVGPGQYF. The CDR3 region has the DNA TGTGCCAGCAGTTTAGTAGGCCCCGGTCAGTACTTC.

This sequence joins TRBV27 and TRBJ2-5; D is unclear. V was pared by 6 bases and J by 4 bases, with 12 bases between. The germline gives CDR1 MNHEY, CDR2 SMNVEV (reference sequence). The CDR3 sequence is 13 residues long. CDR3 in amino acids: CASRDTGGETQYF. The CDR3 region has the DNA TGTGCCAGCAGAGATACTGGTGGAGAGACCCAGTACTTC.

The V call is TRBV5-1, the J call TRBJ2-2; D not resolved. The CDR3 is 13 residues long. Germline assignment: CDR1 SGHRS and CDR2 YFSETQ. With 4 bases removed from V and 5 bases from J, the gap between germline ends came to 9 bases. For the CDR3, the DNA is TGCGCCAGCAGCGTTGCGTGGACCGGGGAGCTGTTTTTT. This sequence encodes CASSVAWTGELFF.

The chain combines TRBV27 with TRBJ1-1; 7 bases fit TRBD1. Germline CDR1 is MNHEY and CDR2 is SMNVEV (reference sequence). V shed 4 bases and J 1 base; nucleotides not matched to a gene: 9. The CDR3 covers 16 residues. The CDR3 sequence is CASSSLRDSPNTEAFF. CDR3 nucleotide sequence: TGTGCCAGCAGTTCGTTACGGGACAGCCCGAACACTGAAGCTTTCTTT.

This clone was seen only once. The V call is TRBV4-1, the J call TRBJ1-5; D is perhaps TRBD1 (5 bases). CDR3 size: 19 residues. V was shortened by 3 bases and J by 2 bases, with 23 bases between the two germline ends. The germline V gene encodes CDR1 MGHRA and CDR2 YSYEKL. The CDR3 spells CASSHPGRRGIRRNQPQHF. CDR3 DNA sequence: TGCGCCAGCAGCCACCCGGGACGGCGGGGGATTCGGCGCAATCAGCCCCAGCATTTT.